What follows describes a single TCR beta chain. These data are taken from a study of CD8+ T cells in alopecia areata. Trimming cost V 0 bases and J 8 bases, with 7 bases left between them. The CDR3 contains 11 residues. The germline V gene has CDR1 GTSNPN and CDR2 SVGIG (reference sequence). RNA, once extracted, was reverse transcribed into cDNA for use as the sequencing template. Produced via immunoSEQ multiplex PCR; TCRdb's table is partial and in-frame only. The sample has roughly 150,000 clones; around 55% are singletons. This chain joins TRBV30 and TRBJ1-1; D is possibly TRBD1 (5 bases). The sample consisted of CD4+ T cells sorted from blood. The TCR sequence derives from a human donor in good health. The CDR3 DNA sequence: TGTGCCTGGAGTGTACAGGACGAAGCTTTCTTT. This sequence encodes CAWSVQDEAFF.